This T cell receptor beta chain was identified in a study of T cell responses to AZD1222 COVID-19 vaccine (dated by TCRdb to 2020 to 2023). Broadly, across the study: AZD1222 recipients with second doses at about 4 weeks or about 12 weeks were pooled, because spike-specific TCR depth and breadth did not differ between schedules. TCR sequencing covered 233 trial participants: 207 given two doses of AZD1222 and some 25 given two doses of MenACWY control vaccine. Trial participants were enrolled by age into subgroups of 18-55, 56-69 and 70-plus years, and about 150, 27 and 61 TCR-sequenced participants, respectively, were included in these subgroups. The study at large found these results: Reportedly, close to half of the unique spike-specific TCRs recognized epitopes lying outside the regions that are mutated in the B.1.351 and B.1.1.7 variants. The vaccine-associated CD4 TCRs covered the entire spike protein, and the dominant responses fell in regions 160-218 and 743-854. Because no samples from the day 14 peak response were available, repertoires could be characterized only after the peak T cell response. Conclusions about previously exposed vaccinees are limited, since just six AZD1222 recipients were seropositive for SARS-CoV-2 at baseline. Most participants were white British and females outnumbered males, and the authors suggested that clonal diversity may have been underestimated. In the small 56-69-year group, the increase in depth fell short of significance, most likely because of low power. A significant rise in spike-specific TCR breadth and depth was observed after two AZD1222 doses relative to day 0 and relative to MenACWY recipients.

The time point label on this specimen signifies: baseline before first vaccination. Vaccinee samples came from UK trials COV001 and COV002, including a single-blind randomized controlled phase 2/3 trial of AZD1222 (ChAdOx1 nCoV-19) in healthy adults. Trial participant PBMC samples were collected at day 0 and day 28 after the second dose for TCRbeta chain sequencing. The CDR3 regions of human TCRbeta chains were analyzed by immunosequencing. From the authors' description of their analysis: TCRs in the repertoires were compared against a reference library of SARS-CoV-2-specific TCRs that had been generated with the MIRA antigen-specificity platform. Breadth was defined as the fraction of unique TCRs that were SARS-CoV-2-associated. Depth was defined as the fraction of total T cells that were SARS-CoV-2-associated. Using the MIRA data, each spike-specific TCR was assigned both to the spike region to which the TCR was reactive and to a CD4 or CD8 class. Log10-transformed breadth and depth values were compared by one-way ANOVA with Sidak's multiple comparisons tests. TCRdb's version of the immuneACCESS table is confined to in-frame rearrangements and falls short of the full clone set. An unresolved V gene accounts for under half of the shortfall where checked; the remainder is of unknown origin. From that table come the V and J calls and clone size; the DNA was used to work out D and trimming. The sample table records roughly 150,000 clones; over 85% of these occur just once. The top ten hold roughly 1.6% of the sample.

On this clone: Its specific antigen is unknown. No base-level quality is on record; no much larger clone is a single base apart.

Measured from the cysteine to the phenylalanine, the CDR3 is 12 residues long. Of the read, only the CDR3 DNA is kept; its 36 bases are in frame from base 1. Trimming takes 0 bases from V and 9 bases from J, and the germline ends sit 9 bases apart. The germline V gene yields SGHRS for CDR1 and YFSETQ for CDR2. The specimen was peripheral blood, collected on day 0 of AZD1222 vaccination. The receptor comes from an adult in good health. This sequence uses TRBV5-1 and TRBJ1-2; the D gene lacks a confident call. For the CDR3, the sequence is CASSLARESYTF. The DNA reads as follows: TGCGCCAGCAGCTTGGCCCGGGAGAGCTACACCTTC.